This entry lists 27 T cell receptor beta chains sequenced from one sample in a study of shared clonotypes between healthy human individuals. Sequencing used immunoSEQ multiplex PCR; TCRdb keeps in-frame clones, though not all of them. Among 2 million to 2.5 million clones, almost 96% were seen once, and the ten largest hold roughly 0.13%. The sample comprised naive CD4+ T cells sorted from blood. The sample's subset: CD45RA+ positively selected. The receptors were gathered from a man between 18 and 35 years old in good health.

V gene TRBV5-1 combines with J gene TRBJ2-7; possible D gene TRBD1, 6 bases. Looked up from germline, CDR1 is SGHRS and CDR2 is YFSETQ. V was cut by 1 base and J by 2 bases, with 13 bases left in between. The CDR3 sequence is 15 residues long. The CDR3 region has the DNA TGCGCCAGCAGCTTGACAGGGTTGGTTGCCTACGAGCAGTACTTC. The encoded protein is CASSLTGLVAYEQYF.

In its sample, this clone was seen once. This rearrangement joins TRBV28 to TRBJ1-5; D possibly corresponds to TRBD1 (5 bases). The germline V gene encodes CDR1 MDHEN and CDR2 SYDVKM. Trimming took off 1 base at V and 5 bases at J, with 9 bases between the two ends. The CDR3 covers 14 residues. As DNA, the CDR3 is TGTGCCAGCAGTTTATACCAGGGTTATCAGCCCCAGCATTTT. It is translated as CASSLYQGYQPQHF.

This clone was seen a handful of times. V usage is TRBV5-4 and J usage is TRBJ2-5; D is ambiguous. V was pared by 0 bases and J by 0 bases, with 3 bases between. The length of the CDR3 is 13 residues. In germline, CDR1 is SGHNT, CDR2 YYREEE (reference sequence). In DNA, the CDR3 is TGTGCCAGCAGCTTGGTGGACCAAGAGACCCAGTACTTC. Residues: CASSLVDQETQYF.

CDR3 sequence reads: CAWSLPDSFFNYGYTF. CDR3 DNA: TGTGCCTGGAGTCTCCCCGACAGCTTTTTTAACTATGGCTACACCTTC. The genes are TRBV30 and TRBJ1-2, with a possible D match to TRBD1 (5 bases). Germline CDR1 reads GTSNPN; CDR2 reads SVGIG (reference sequence). The CDR3 covers 16 residues. V lost 2 bases and J lost 1, with 17 bases in between.

The chain joins TRBV28 to TRBJ1-2, with D hard to call. Germline-derived CDR1 and CDR2 are MDHEN and SYDVKM. The CDR3 has 16 residues. V was shortened by 2 bases and J by 0 bases, with 13 bases between the two germline ends. The CDR3 protein is CASSLLGPVANYGYTF. CDR3 nucleotide sequence: TGTGCCAGCAGTTTACTGGGCCCTGTCGCTAACTATGGCTACACCTTC.

This clone was seen only once. The chain links TRBV4-1 to TRBJ2-1; the match to TRBD2 covers 10 bases. The germline V gene encodes CDR1 MGHRA and CDR2 YSYEKL. The CDR3 sequence is 16 residues long. Trimming cost V 1 base and J 7 bases; bases outside gene matches: 7. The CDR3 DNA is TGCGCCAGCAGCCAAGCACTAGCGGGGCGTGTGAATGAGCAGTTCTTC. Protein: CASSQALAGRVNEQFF.

The chain recombines TRBV27 with TRBJ2-2; 7 bases align to TRBD1. With V trimmed by 2 bases and J by 2 bases, 8 bases remained unmatched. This CDR3 is 17 amino acids long. Germline V gene sequence: CDR1 MNHEY, CDR2 SMNVEV (reference sequence). The CDR3 spells CASSLIPTGSNTGELFF. For the CDR3, the DNA is TGTGCCAGCAGTTTAATTCCGACAGGGTCAAACACCGGGGAGCTGTTTTTT.

Note on this clone: One end of the junction is discordant with germline, which a read error may explain. This chain connects TRBV7-7 to TRBJ2-5; 11 nucleotides line up with TRBD2. CDR3 length: 15 residues. The germline V gene encodes CDR1 SSHAT and CDR2 FNYEAQ (reference sequence). The CDR3 spells CASSQTSGRKETQYF. The CDR3 nucleotides are TGTGCTAGCAGCCAAACTAGCGGGAGAAAGGAGACCCAGTACTTC.

The chain is built from TRBV10-1 and TRBJ2-1, with D uncertain. Germline V lookup: CDR1 WNHNN, CDR2 SYGVQD (reference sequence). The CDR3 extends over 11 amino acids. V lost 5 bases to trimming and J lost 10 bases, with 9 bases between them. The CDR3 DNA follows: TGCGCCAGCAGTCGCTCTCAGGAGCAGTTCTTC. Residues: CASSRSQEQFF.

The chain uses TRBV29-1 and TRBJ2-1; 10 bases match TRBD1. The CDR3 length is 12 residues. Germline CDR1 reads SQVTM; CDR2 reads ANQGSEA. V shed 7 bases, J shed 9 bases, and the junction held 6 bases outside the gene matches. CDR3 residues: CSARQGASEQFF. CDR3 bases: TGCAGCGCTAGACAGGGGGCGAGTGAGCAGTTCTTC.

In DNA form, the CDR3 reads TGTGCCAGCAGCGGCCTCAGCGGCAGGGCAAATCAGCCCCAGCATTTT. This encodes CASSGLSGRANQPQHF. V is TRBV7-8 and J is TRBJ1-5, with a weak D call TRBD1 (5 bases). Germline values: CDR1 SGHVS, CDR2 FQNEAQ. This CDR3 region has 16 residues. V lost 5 bases to trimming and J lost 4 bases, with 18 bases between them.

This chain links TRBV5-1 with TRBJ1-4; no reliable D call. This CDR3 region has 16 residues. Looked up from germline, CDR1 is SGHRS and CDR2 is YFSETQ. Trimming pared 0 bases from V and 0 bases from J, leaving 9 bases between. CDR3 amino acids: CASSLGPSSTNEKLFF. The DNA for the CDR3 is TGCGCCAGCAGCTTGGGGCCGAGTTCAACTAATGAAAAACTGTTTTTT. The full variable domain, its missing parts supplied by reference TRBV5-1 and TRBJ1-4, is KAGVTQTPRYLIKTRGQQVTLSCSPISGHRSVSWYQQTPGQGLQFLFEYFSETQRNKGNFPGRFSGRQFSNSRSEMNVSTLELGDSALYLCASSLGPSSTNEKLFFGSGTQLSVL.

Note on this clone: This same CDR3 is encoded by further DNA sequences in the sample. The chain employs TRBV4-1 and TRBJ2-7; TRBD1 agrees at 9 bases. The CDR3 sequence is 15 residues long. The ends lost 2 bases at V and 2 bases at J; junction bases unmatched: 4. The germline CDR1 and CDR2 sequences are MGHRA and YSYEKL. CDR3 DNA sequence: TGCGCCAGCAGCCAACCGGGACAGGGAACCTACGAGCAGTACTTC. As protein: CASSQPGQGTYEQYF.

V gene TRBV7-9 combines with J gene TRBJ1-2, with D hard to call. The V end was cut by 3 bases, the J end by 2 bases, with 16 bases between. The germline gives CDR1 SEHNR, CDR2 FQNEAQ (reference sequence). The CDR3 is made up of 16 amino acids. The CDR3 here is CASSFGLRVWNYGYTF. CDR3 coding DNA: TGTGCCAGCAGCTTCGGTCTGCGGGTTTGGAACTATGGCTACACCTTC.

As for this clone: The same CDR3 also results from other DNA sequences found in this sample. This chain connects TRBV7-2 to TRBJ2-5; 12 bases align to TRBD1. The CDR3 totals 14 residues. V trimming: 5 bases; J trimming: 5 bases; junction bases outside the gene matches: 3. Germline values: CDR1 SGHTA, CDR2 FQGNSA. CDR3 protein: CASSPGTGGETQYF. CDR3 nucleotides: TGTGCCAGCAGCCCAGGGACAGGGGGCGAGACCCAGTACTTC.

The chain has TRBV10-3 and TRBJ1-4, with 7 bases identical to TRBD1. V lost 6 bases, J lost 5 bases, and 6 bases stayed unmatched. Germline V gives CDR1 ENHRY, CDR2 SYGVKD. CDR3 length: 14 residues. The DNA for the CDR3 is TGTGCCATCAGAGCCGGGACAGTGAATGAAAAACTGTTTTTT. Translated, it gives CAIRAGTVNEKLFF.

In its sample, this clone was seen once. The V call is TRBV4-3, the J call TRBJ2-3, with 8 positions matching TRBD2. Looked up from germline, CDR1 is LGHNA and CDR2 is YSLEER. Unmatched junction bases numbered 1, after V lost 1 base and J lost 1 base. The CDR3 totals 15 residues. The CDR3 nucleotides are TGCGCCAGCAGCCAAGCAGCGGGGGGCACAGATACGCAGTATTTT. Translating gives CASSQAAGGTDTQYF.

This chain connects TRBV7-2 to TRBJ2-6, with 11 bases that match TRBD2. Germline values: CDR1 SGHTA, CDR2 FQGNSA. J lost 4 bases, V lost 1 base, and 6 bases had no gene match. CDR3 length: 18 amino acids. The CDR3 DNA sequence: TGTGCCAGCAGCTTAGAACCTAGCGGGAGGAACGGGGCCAACGTCCTGACTTTC. Protein: CASSLEPSGRNGANVLTF.

The chain joins TRBV9 to TRBJ1-1; D remains unclear. The CDR3 runs to 15 residues. Germline assignment: CDR1 SGDLS and CDR2 YYNGEE. Trimming cost V 4 bases and J 0 bases, with 13 bases left between them. The CDR3 sequence is CASSLRTDLNTEAFF. The DNA of the CDR3 is TGTGCCAGCAGCTTAAGGACGGATCTGAACACTGAAGCTTTCTTT. Looking up the rest from reference TRBV9 and TRBJ1-1 gives the full variable domain: DSGVTQTPKHLITATGQRVTLRCSPRSGDLSVYWYQQSLDQGLQFLIQYYNGEERAKGNILERFSAQQFPDLHSELNLSSLELGDSALYFCASSLRTDLNTEAFFGQGTRLTVV.

The rearrangement joins TRBV2 to TRBJ1-4, with a tentative D call TRBD1 (5 bases). Germline V lookup: CDR1 SNHLY, CDR2 FYNNEI. The CDR3 has 13 amino acids. The CDR3 nucleotides read TGTGCTATCCGGGACGGAAATAATGAAAAACTGTTTTTT. It codes for CAIRDGNNEKLFF.

This clone was seen once. The J gene is TRBJ2-1, the V gene TRBV18; weak D call: TRBD2 (6 bases). Germline CDR1 KGHSH, CDR2 LQKENI. The CDR3 runs 14 residues. V was pared by 5 bases and J by 6 bases, with 14 bases between. The CDR3 DNA is TGTGCCAGCTCAGGACCGACTAGTGCCAATGAGCAGTTCTTC. Translated: CASSGPTSANEQFF.

This chain joins TRBV16 and TRBJ2-7; unclear D gene. Trimming pared 0 bases from V and 0 bases from J, leaving 6 bases between. In germline, CDR1 is KGHSY, CDR2 FQNENV. This CDR3 region has 14 residues. The CDR3 nucleotides read TGTGCCAGCAGCCAATCGTTTAACTCCTACGAGCAGTACTTC. Encoded protein: CASSQSFNSYEQYF. Using reference TRBV16 and TRBJ2-7 for the parts outside the CDR3, the full variable domain is GEEVAQTPKHLVRGEGQKAKLYCAPIKGHSYVFWYQQVLKNEFKFLISFQNENVFDETGMPKERFSAKCLPNSPCSLEIQATKLEDSAVYFCASSQSFNSYEQYFGPGTRLTVT.

V is TRBV5-1 and J is TRBJ2-7; 7 bases map to TRBD1. Trimming removed 4 bases from V and 1 base from J; junction bases left unmatched: 8. The CDR3 runs to 15 residues. Germline V gives CDR1 SGHRS, CDR2 YFSETQ. The CDR3 sequence is CASSHTGTDSYEQYF. The CDR3, as DNA: TGCGCCAGCAGCCATACCGGGACAGATTCCTACGAGCAGTACTTC.

V gene TRBV6-5 combines with J gene TRBJ2-7; 7 bases match TRBD2. With 0 bases clipped from V and 8 bases from J, the junction kept 10 bases outside the gene matches. Germline CDR1 reads MNHEY; CDR2 reads SVGAGI. This CDR3 comprises 15 residues. The CDR3 region is CASSYSGSGTEKQYF. The CDR3 DNA follows: TGTGCCAGCAGTTACTCGGGGAGCGGGACTGAAAAGCAGTACTTC.

This clone was seen once. At the DNA level, this CDR3 is encoded by other sequences in the same sample as well. J is TRBJ2-7 and V is TRBV5-1; 8 nucleotides match TRBD2. V was pared by 2 bases and J by 2 bases, with 3 bases of the junction left unmatched. CDR1 and CDR2 from the germline V gene are SGHRS and YFSETQ. The CDR3 contains 14 residues. Here the CDR3 reads CASSFSGGPYEQYF. In DNA, the CDR3 is TGCGCCAGCAGCTTCAGCGGGGGCCCCTACGAGCAGTACTTC.

The chain couples TRBV27 to TRBJ1-6; possibly TRBD1 for D (6 bases). The CDR3 sequence is 16 residues long. Germline V gene data show CDR1 as MNHEY and CDR2 as SMNVEV (reference sequence). Deletions cut 2 bases from V and 0 bases from J, with 8 bases between. In DNA form, the CDR3 reads TGTGCCAGCAGTTTAAGGGGGAGCTCCTATAATTCACCCCTCCACTTT. Amino acids: CASSLRGSSYNSPLHF.

The rearrangement links TRBV6-5 to TRBJ2-7, with a possible D match to TRBD2 (5 bases). There are 14 residues in the CDR3. Per the germline V gene, CDR1 is MNHEY and CDR2 is SVGAGI. V gave up 2 bases and J gave up 3 bases, with 11 bases separating them. In nucleotides, the CDR3 is TGTGCCAGCAGTTACAATACCGGGATCTACGAGCAGTACTTC. Translated: CASSYNTGIYEQYF.